The entry below describes one T cell receptor (beta chain). Its recognized antigen is unknown. Per-base qualities were not stored, and no clone one base away is much larger. The library was obtained by the immunoSEQ multiplex PCR assay. For the multiplex PCR, a mixture combining 60 forward primers for TCR Vbeta segments and 13 reverse primers for TCR Jbeta segments was used. The CDR3 region of rearranged TCR beta genes was amplified from genomic DNA with a multiplex PCR assay. The Illumina HiSeq System was used to sequence the amplified TCR beta libraries as 87-base-pair reads. As for the authors' bioinformatics: In a later analysis, tens of millions of unique TCR beta chains were counted across the roughly 610 repertoires, and roughly 10 million of these chains were shared by at least two donors. To remove PCR and sequencing errors, raw reads were error-corrected and collapsed into unique sequences using a nearest-neighbor algorithm that merged closely related sequences. V, D and J gene segments were assigned by aligning CDR3 sequences to IMGT reference sequences. For a sequence to be retained, at least a six-nucleotide match to both a V gene segment and a J gene segment was required. Rearrangements were called productive when the CDR3 lacked stop codons and stayed in frame with V and J; all others were non-productive. Following IMGT convention, CDR3 was defined as the stretch from the second conserved V-encoded cysteine to the conserved J-encoded phenylalanine. In an earlier analysis of more than 550 of the donors, sequences lacking an unambiguous match to a single V gene segment were excluded. An earlier analysis of fewer than 750 of the donors called V segments functional above 56.7% productive rearrangements and segregating when the between-donor standard deviation exceeded 5%. A statistical classification framework was built for diagnosing cytomegalovirus status from the catalog of TCR beta chain sequences. V and J gene assignment, in a later analysis, came from comparing TCR nucleotide sequences with IMGT/GENE-DB human TR gene sequences. Using the TCRdist pipeline, a later analysis assigned CDR3 sequences along with most-parsimonious VDJ recombination scenarios. In a later analysis, every TCR beta chain was defined by the combination of its CDR3 amino acid sequence and its V-gene family, and reads without a unique V-gene family were dropped. A later analysis removed 592 highly shared, low-generation-probability nucleotide sequences to deal with suspected cross-contamination and a sequencing artifact. In a later analysis, a clonal expansion index was calculated for each public chain from normalized within-repertoire ranks of inferred template counts. In a later analysis, generation probabilities were computed with a VDJ recombination model fitted to out-of-frame rearrangements, and the resulting probabilities were checked against IGoR. In a later analysis, hypergeometric tests were used to score TCR-TCR, TCR-HLA and TCR-CMV co-occurrence, with a repertoire-size bias correction applied to TCR pairs. To estimate false discovery rates, a later analysis permuted the HLA or CMV assignments 20 times. In a later analysis, co-occurring TCRs were grouped using DBSCAN, with TCRdist sequence similarity added in when clustering inside HLA-allele-positive subsets. Repertoires with fewer than 30,000 or more than 120,000 public chains were left out of co-occurrence clustering, as were a handful of repertoires with anomalous nucleotide sharing. The source is immuneACCESS, and TCRdb retained only in-frame sequences with V and J called. Part of the clones is not carried over; for the studies checked, unresolved V genes explain less than half of this, and the remainder is unexplained. V, J and clone size reflect that table, while D and trimming were determined from the DNA. Recorded for this sample are approximately 140,000 clones; roughly 79% of them occurred a single time. 0.7% of the sample is held by the ten biggest clonotypes.

This specimen belongs to a study of cytomegalovirus exposure and HLA in healthy donors (dated by TCRdb to about 2017). At the level of the whole study: In an earlier analysis of about 560 of the donors, approximately 260 Gb of sequence data and about 110 million unique TCR beta sequences from 150 million to 200 million T cells were reported. To predict cytomegalovirus infection status, the study brought together high-throughput TCR immunosequencing, statistical association of individual TCRs with disease status, and machine learning. Both class I and class II loci were covered by HLA typing, at four-digit resolution. Every repertoire in the discovery cohort had been generated on one and the same sequencing platform. A later analysis re-examined previously published TCR beta repertoires from about 670 donors and added high-resolution HLA genotyping to investigate patterns of TCR occurrence. The number of donors typed differed by locus, with 629-630 for A, B, C, DRB1 and DQB1, more than 500 for DQA1, 600 to 610 for DPA1, and approximately 470 for DPB1. Among roughly 400 genotyped donors of the cohort, an average of about 240,000 unique TCR beta nucleotide sequences was sequenced per donor, of which roughly 17% were non-productive. In addition to the first cohort of roughly 700 subjects, a separate validation cohort of approximately 110 different subjects was used. The later analysis used no new phenotypic data to find candidate immune exposures, relying instead on TCR beta sequences and their occurrence across donors. About five DR-DQ haplotypes were treated as single units for association and clustering because of strong linkage in the cohort. Using immunosequencing, the study profiled T cell repertoires from 666 subjects and related those repertoires to cytomegalovirus serostatus. The aim of the study was to test whether cataloging public T cell receptors could identify signatures of past pathogen exposure. Donor age, sex, ethnicity and CMV serostatus were compiled alongside the repertoire data. Roughly 310 gigabases of sequencing data and tens of millions of unique TCR sequences were included in an early release covering roughly 700 HLA-typed donors. The genetic ancestry cluster associated with self-reported Caucasian donors included around four fifths of the roughly 400 genotyped donors. A later genetic analysis used genome-wide SNP genotypes for about 60% of the roughly 700 donors, treating that subset as a discovery cohort. In an earlier analysis of over 550 of the donors, high-throughput TCR beta sequencing was used to judge whether each TCR beta V gene segment behaved as functional or pseudogenic.

On the study overall, not on this receptor specifically: The classifier was reported to diagnose cytomegalovirus status with high specificity and sensitivity in both the original cohort and the validation cohort. Correlated functional status among segregating V segments might be attributable to linkage disequilibrium, but an unknown experimental factor could not be ruled out. In vitro tests confirmed that three of the cytomegalovirus-associated TCR beta chains recognize cytomegalovirus antigens. The sequencing pipeline was judged likely to have produced a cluster of highly shared sequence variants as a technical artifact. Roughly uniform sequencing depth across donors was assumed in presence/absence analyses, although this assumption may not hold. Approximately 16 rarely observed V segments, including chromosome 9 orphons, were excluded from the earlier analysis of approximately 600 of the donors because counts were too low. At a false discovery rate of 0.05, a later analysis linked 16,000 or so TCR beta sequences to specific HLA alleles. Compared with equally common non-associated chains, HLA-associated TCR beta chains in a later analysis were more clonally expanded and had lower generation probabilities. A total of roughly 160 TCR beta chains were listed by the study as associated with cytomegalovirus. The cohort was sequenced for TCR beta chains only, and without alpha or paired-chain data the features that could be detected were limited. Most CMV-associated TCR beta chains appeared to be HLA-restricted in a later analysis, and the HLA associations seemed to be driven largely by CMV exposure. For the cohort, immune exposure information was limited to CMV serostatus. Assigning TCR associations to individual alleles was difficult when HLA alleles, especially DR and DQ, strongly co-occurred. Because HLA typing was unavailable for some donors at each locus, only the typed subset was used in association tests. In a later analysis, the rate of TCR association differed among HLA loci, with DRB1 alleles having the most associated TCRs and HLA-C alleles having the fewest. Most TCR sequences were seen in very few donors, while some public TCRs were found in many individuals. A further reported finding was that TCR beta sequences accurately predicted the HLA-A and HLA-B alleles for most subjects in the first cohort. V-gene and J-gene trimming of TCR beta chains was associated with a missense DCLRE1C variant in a later genetic analysis, and the association was replicated in an independent cohort. In an earlier analysis of approximately 590 of the donors, most TCR beta V segments appeared in productive rearrangements about 87% or about 30% of the time, broadly matching IMGT annotations. A later genetic analysis reported fewer N-insertions in productive TCRs among donors in an Asian-associated ancestry cluster than the roughly 650-donor mean. According to the authors, the approach could potentially be generalized to other disease states and immunological phenotypes. A later analysis reported that several top co-occurrence clusters appeared linked to parvovirus B19, influenza, CMV and Epstein-Barr virus.

The cohort comprised around 700 healthy bone marrow donors. At the time of sampling, all cohort members were nominally healthy, though unrecorded immune exposures were likely present. The donor tested CMV seronegative, placing the donor among the 352 seronegative members of the cohort. A peripheral blood sample was collected from each donor, and TCR beta sequencing was performed on peripheral blood mononuclear cells. The Qiagen DNeasy Blood Extraction Kit was used to extract genomic DNA from the blood cell samples. The sequence derives from a man aged 18-30 years in good health and CMV-seronegative. Sequencing used PBMCs.

The DNA sequence is as follows: TGTGCCAGCAGCTTAGCGGGGGGAACCTACGAGCAGTACTTC. This is translated as CASSLAGGTYEQYF. This receptor chain uses TRBV7-6 and TRBJ2-7, and possibly TRBD2, on 6 matching bases. Including cysteine and phenylalanine, the CDR3 has 14 amino acids. Just CDR3 DNA is preserved here, 42 bases in frame from base 1. V lost 0 bases and J lost 2 bases; the stretch between them is 8 bases long. CDR1 and CDR2, looked up from the germline V gene, are SGHVS and FNYEAQ.